This T cell receptor (beta chain) was captured in a study of beta chain features in type 1 diabetes. The wider study: Roughly 110,000,000 sorted cells were examined across all samples.

Expressed TCRB transcripts got sequenced, as all isolated RNA was reverse transcribed. The table came from immunoSEQ multiplex PCR; TCRdb's copy has only in-frame clones and leaves some out. In the table there are 250,000 to 350,000 clones, around 15% of which are singletons. The length of the CDR3 is 17 residues. With 5 bases clipped from V and 3 bases from J, the junction kept 12 bases outside the gene matches. The germline V gene has CDR1 MGHRA and CDR2 YSYEKL. This clone came up a few times. Its antigen is currently unknown. Points from the study as a whole: VDJ junctions from type 1 diabetes patients carried fewer insertions and larger deletions. TCRB CDR3 length was moderately but significantly reduced in all four CD4+ subsets of Type 1 diabetes patients. A definitive answer on HLA type influencing TCRB rearrangement was not reached here.

The chain is built from TRBV4-1 and TRBJ2-3; 9 bases align to TRBD2. The sequence was obtained from a man aged 30-40 years in good health. The sequencing sample was made of central memory CD4+ T cells from blood. Written as DNA, the CDR3 is TGCGCCAGCAGCGAAACGCCCGTAGCGGGGGCAACAGATACGCAGTATTTT. It encodes CASSETPVAGATDTQYF.